A single sample gave rise to the 16 T cell receptor beta chains below, sequenced in a study of blood T cell repertoires in COVID-19. TCRdb keeps only in-frame clones here, not all; method: immunoSEQ multiplex PCR. The sample has some 390,000 clones, approximately 92% seen once; the top ten hold about 1.1%. Sequencing input: PBMCs or T cells enriched from blood (not recorded which). Receptors were obtained from a man aged 25-45 years who had recovered from COVID-19.

The J gene is TRBJ2-6, the V gene TRBV20-1, with D possibly being TRBD2 (5 bases). Germline values: CDR1 DFQATT, CDR2 SNEGSKA (reference sequence). CDR3 length: 15 amino acids. Trimming shortened V by 3 bases and J by 0 bases, and 9 bases separated the two germline ends. CDR3 amino acids: CSASRGVSGANVLTF. In DNA form, the CDR3 reads TGCAGTGCTAGTCGGGGTGTCTCTGGGGCCAACGTCCTGACTTTC.

This clone was detected once. The chain employs TRBV28 and TRBJ1-6, with D tentatively TRBD1 (5 bases). The CDR3 totals 18 residues. Trimming left V 8 bases short and J 3 bases short, with 23 bases between. Germline loops: CDR1 MDHEN, CDR2 SYDVKM. The CDR3: CASRSLQQGVFYNSPLHF. The CDR3 DNA reads TGTGCCAGCCGATCACTTCAGCAGGGTGTCTTCTATAATTCACCCCTCCACTTT.

DNA of the CDR3: TGTGCCAGCAGTTTGGAGGGCACAGATACGCAGTATTTT. It yields the protein CASSLEGTDTQYF. The J gene is TRBJ2-3, the V gene TRBV27; TRBD2 might be the D (5 bases). V gave up 3 bases and J gave up 1 base, with 5 bases separating them. The length of the CDR3 is 13 residues. Per the germline V gene, CDR1 is MNHEY and CDR2 is SMNVEV (reference sequence).

Here the CDR3 reads CASSLAGTSPRTRRIYEQYF. CDR3 DNA sequence: TGTGCCAGCAGCTTAGCGGGGACTAGCCCGAGGACACGGAGGATTTACGAGCAGTACTTC. The chain is built from TRBV7-6 and TRBJ2-7; 9 nucleotides agree with TRBD2. This CDR3 region has 20 residues. From germline, CDR1 is SGHVS and CDR2 FNYEAQ. V shed 0 bases, J shed 4 bases, and the junction held 19 bases outside the gene matches.

This chain links TRBV6-5 with TRBJ2-5; D is possibly TRBD1 (6 bases). This CDR3 is 13 amino acids long. V lost 4 bases and J lost 2, with 8 bases in between. Germline CDR1 MNHEY, CDR2 SVGAGI. Here the CDR3 DNA reads TGTGCCAGCAGTTTCAGGGGACAAGAGACCCAGTACTTC. Translation gives CASSFRGQETQYF.

The chain carries TRBV24-1 and TRBJ2-3; 10 bases line up with TRBD1. The junction had 4 bases not matched to a gene; V was cut back by 3 bases and J by 2 bases. Germline values: CDR1 KGHDR, CDR2 SFDVKD. This CDR3 has 16 amino acids. The CDR3 region has the DNA TGTGCCACCAGTGATCCGGACAGGGGGTTCACAGATACGCAGTATTTT. It specifies CATSDPDRGFTDTQYF.

V usage is TRBV7-8 and J usage is TRBJ2-2; TRBD2 matches 14 bases. This CDR3 region has 17 residues. From germline, CDR1 is SGHVS and CDR2 FQNEAQ. The ends lost 5 bases at V and 7 bases at J; junction bases unmatched: 9. The CDR3 DNA reads as TGTGCCAGCAGCAAACCAGGACTAGCGGGAGGTGGCGGGGAGCTGTTTTTT. This sequence encodes CASSKPGLAGGGGELFF.

The chain carries TRBV18 and TRBJ2-5; 10 bases are a match to TRBD2. This CDR3 region has 17 residues. Per germline, CDR1 KGHSH and CDR2 LQKENI. The V segment lost 4 bases and the J segment 2 bases; nucleotides outside the gene matches: 10. The CDR3 DNA reads TGTGCCAGCTCACTGACCGGGACTAGCGTTTTGCAAGAGACCCAGTACTTC. Translation: CASSLTGTSVLQETQYF.

This chain joins TRBV4-1 and TRBJ2-7, with 9 bases that match TRBD2. This CDR3 has 16 residues. CDR1 and CDR2 from the germline V gene are MGHRA and YSYEKL. Unmatched junction bases numbered 8, after V lost 1 base and J lost 4 bases. DNA for the CDR3: TGCGCCAGCAGCCAAGTTGACCTAGCGGGACGATACGAGCAGTACTTC. Translating it yields CASSQVDLAGRYEQYF.

The V gene is TRBV19, the J gene TRBJ1-5; D call uncertain. The V gene lost 3 bases and the J gene lost 6 bases, with 15 bases spanning the gap. The V gene's germline CDR1 is LNHDA and CDR2 SQIVND (reference sequence). This CDR3 comprises 15 residues. CDR3 sequence reads: CASSIAAGVGQPQHF. The CDR3 DNA sequence: TGTGCCAGTAGTATCGCGGCCGGTGTGGGTCAGCCCCAGCATTTT. Combining the CDR3 with reference TRBV19 and TRBJ1-5 gives the whole variable domain DGGITQSPKYLFRKEGQNVTLSCEQNLNHDAMYWYRQDPGQGLRLIYYSQIVNDFQKGDIAEGYSVSREKKESFPLTVTSAQKNPTAFYLCASSIAAGVGQPQHFGDGTRLSIL.

The chain joins TRBV5-4 to TRBJ2-7, with 7 bases lining up with TRBD2. V was clipped by 4 bases and J by 3 bases; unmatched bases: 13. CDR3 length: 16 residues. Germline V gives CDR1 SGHNT, CDR2 YYREEE (reference sequence). CDR3 protein: CASSPTTASGRYEQYF. In DNA, the CDR3 is TGTGCCAGCAGCCCAACCACGGCTAGCGGACGCTACGAGCAGTACTTC.

This sequence joins TRBV6-5 and TRBJ1-6; D gene uncertain. Trimming took 2 bases from V and 7 from J, leaving 12 bases between them. CDR3 size: 15 residues. Germline CDR1 and CDR2: MNHEY and SVGAGI. The CDR3 coding sequence is TGTGCCAGCAGTTACCGCCACAGCCCAAATTCACCCCTCCACTTT. Its protein product is CASSYRHSPNSPLHF.

The V gene is TRBV7-2, the J gene TRBJ1-2; 8 bases match TRBD1. The germline V gene encodes CDR1 SGHTA and CDR2 FQGNSA. The J segment lost 2 bases and the V segment lost 5 bases, leaving 10 bases of the junction unmatched. The CDR3 consists of 16 residues. CDR3 DNA sequence: TGTGCCAGCAGCGTAACTCAGGGGGCGGTAAACTATGGCTACACCTTC. This translates into CASSVTQGAVNYGYTF.

The chain uses TRBV4-1 and TRBJ2-7; TRBD2 matches at 8 bases. Trimming took 1 base from V and 7 from J; bases not matched to a gene: 12. CDR1 and CDR2 from the germline V gene are MGHRA and YSYEKL. The CDR3 sequence is 16 residues long. The CDR3: CASSQADILAAAEQYF. CDR3 nucleotide sequence: TGCGCCAGCAGCCAAGCTGATATACTAGCGGCGGCGGAGCAGTACTTC.

The gene calls are TRBV28 and TRBJ2-1, with TRBD1 matching 9 bases. Germline CDR1 is MDHEN and CDR2 is SYDVKM. V shed 6 bases and J 8 bases; nucleotides not matched to a gene: 14. This CDR3 spans 16 amino acids. The CDR3 spells CASSEGTGGRGYEQFF. CDR3 DNA sequence: TGTGCCAGCAGCGAGGGCACAGGGGGCCGGGGGTATGAGCAGTTCTTC.

The V gene is TRBV29-1, the J gene TRBJ1-1, with a tentative D call TRBD1 (5 bases). The CDR3 length is 13 residues. Germline-derived CDR1 and CDR2 are SQVTM and ANQGSEA. V was cut by 0 bases and J by 6 bases, with 11 bases left in between. The DNA for the CDR3 is TGCAGCGTTGAAGATTATGAACAGGCTGAAGCTTTCTTT. Its translation is CSVEDYEQAEAFF.